This entry describes one T cell receptor (beta chain). The antigen is not known. This CDR3 region has 11 residues. Deletions cut 7 bases from V and 6 bases from J, with 10 bases between. CDR1 and CDR2 (germline): MNHEY, SMNVEV (reference sequence). The data were produced by immunoSEQ multiplex PCR, yet TCRdb's version contains in-frame clones alone and is incomplete. The repertoire includes about 55,000 clones, approximately 84% of them detected once, and roughly 13% sits in the top ten. This specimen belongs to a study of OX40 agonist ivuxolimab in advanced cancers. Study as a whole: Patient treatment consisted of intravenous ivuxolimab administration every 2 weeks at 0.01 to 10 mg/kg. Three patients had partial responses: one hepatocellular carcinoma, two cutaneous melanoma. Study-level points and caveats: CD4+ and CD8+ blood T cells expanded clonally by week 6 at 0.1 to 3.0 mg/kg.

The material was CD4+ or CD8+ T cells sorted from blood, obtained in a trial of the OX40 agonist ivuxolimab. The J gene is TRBJ2-7, the V gene TRBV27; TRBD2 is a possible D gene (5 bases). This clonotype originated in an adult with an advanced solid tumor such as melanoma, head and neck, liver or kidney cancer. The CDR3 DNA follows: TGTGCCAGCAACGCGGGTTTCGAGCAGTACTTC. Encoded protein: CASNAGFEQYF.